The 12 T cell receptor beta chains below come from one sample, sequenced in a study of shared clonotypes between healthy human individuals. Assay used: immunoSEQ multiplex PCR; TCRdb lists only in-frame clones, some missing. The table includes 950,000 to 1,100,000 clones, about 75% detected once. The sample was memory CD4+ T cells sorted from blood. Regarding subset: CD45RA-negative fraction. The receptors derive from a man between 18 and 35 years old in good health.

V gene TRBV4-1 combines with J gene TRBJ2-7; TRBD1 aligns across 10 bases. The germline V gene encodes CDR1 MGHRA and CDR2 YSYEKL. The CDR3 is 15 residues long. V trimming: 0 bases; J trimming: 8 bases; junction bases outside the gene matches: 7. The CDR3 sequence: CASSQEGQGSRKQYF. CDR3 nucleotides: TGCGCCAGCAGCCAAGAGGGACAGGGGTCTAGGAAGCAGTACTTC.

The V gene is TRBV28, the J gene TRBJ1-2, with 7 positions matching TRBD1. CDR3 size: 15 residues. The V gene's germline CDR1 is MDHEN and CDR2 SYDVKM. The J segment lost 4 bases and the V segment lost 6 bases, leaving 11 bases of the junction unmatched. CDR3 protein: CASSPDRDGSYGYTF. CDR3 nucleotides: TGTGCCAGCAGCCCCGACAGGGACGGTAGCTATGGCTACACCTTC.

The chain uses TRBV9 and TRBJ2-5; 7 bases match TRBD2. The CDR3 length is 16 residues. Germline values: CDR1 SGDLS, CDR2 YYNGEE. The trim removed 3 bases at V and 0 bases at J, leaving 8 bases unmatched. CDR3 amino acids: CASSGGILADQETQYF. In DNA, the CDR3 is TGTGCCAGCAGCGGAGGGATTCTAGCGGACCAAGAGACCCAGTACTTC.

V gene TRBV7-3 combines with J gene TRBJ1-6; D is possibly TRBD1 (5 bases). Germline values: CDR1 SGHTA, CDR2 FQGTGA. Trimming pared 5 bases from V and 8 bases from J, leaving 10 bases between. The CDR3 totals 13 residues. CDR3 protein: CASSIQGDSPLHF. The CDR3 nucleotides are TGTGCCAGCAGCATTCAGGGTGATTCACCCCTCCACTTT.

The rearrangement links TRBV14 to TRBJ2-3; 12 nucleotides agree with TRBD2. The CDR3 has 18 residues. The germline V gene encodes CDR1 SGHDN and CDR2 FVKESK. The trim removed 5 bases at V and 0 bases at J, leaving 9 bases unmatched. The CDR3: CASSVTSGRRLSTDTQYF. CDR3 in DNA: TGTGCCAGCAGCGTTACTAGCGGGAGGCGCCTTAGCACAGATACGCAGTATTTT.

The V and J genes are TRBV5-1 and TRBJ2-5; a possible D gene is TRBD2 (6 bases). The CDR3 length is 10 residues. V shed 5 bases and J shed 11 bases, with 10 bases lying between them. Germline values: CDR1 SGHRS, CDR2 YFSETQ. This CDR3 reads CASSPGEQYF. Here the CDR3 DNA reads TGCGCCAGCAGTCCGGGAGAGCAGTACTTC.

The rearrangement links TRBV30 to TRBJ1-4; weak D call: TRBD1 (6 bases). This CDR3 is built from 17 residues. Trimming removed 3 bases at V and 4 bases at J, with 21 bases between. Germline V gene data show CDR1 as GTSNPN and CDR2 as SVGIG (reference sequence). CDR3 in amino acids: CAWRPRTVGSDNEKLFF. The DNA for the CDR3 is TGTGCCTGGAGGCCCCGGACAGTGGGCTCTGATAATGAAAAACTGTTTTTT.

This chain links TRBV5-1 with TRBJ2-7, with a possible D match to TRBD2 (5 bases). This CDR3 contains 16 residues. Germline CDR1 SGHRS, CDR2 YFSETQ. Trimming pared 0 bases from V and 2 bases from J, leaving 15 bases between. CDR3 region: CASSLVPSPETYEQYF. For the CDR3, the DNA is TGCGCCAGCAGCTTGGTCCCTAGCCCCGAGACCTACGAGCAGTACTTC.

The CDR3 sequence: CASHEGPEEAFF. The CDR3 nucleotides are TGTGCCAGCCACGAAGGCCCGGAGGAAGCTTTCTTT. The genes are TRBV6-5 and TRBJ1-1, with unresolved D. This CDR3 region has 12 residues. The germline V gene has CDR1 MNHEY and CDR2 SVGAGI. V lost 8 bases and J lost 8, with 15 bases in between.

This chain uses TRBV30 with TRBJ2-3, with 8 nucleotides matching TRBD2. V dropped 2 bases and J dropped 1; count of bases not matched to a gene: 5. The germline gives CDR1 GTSNPN, CDR2 SVGIG (reference sequence). This CDR3 contains 15 residues. The CDR3 DNA is TGTGCCTGGAGTCCGGTAGCGGGGCGCACAGATACGCAGTATTTT. This encodes CAWSPVAGRTDTQYF.

CDR3 DNA: TGCGCCAGCAGCCAGGCCGGACTCGTAAATAGCAATCAGCCCCAGCATTTT. Protein: CASSQAGLVNSNQPQHF. The chain combines TRBV4-1 with TRBJ1-5; no clear D. V shed 3 bases and J shed 0 bases, with 15 bases lying between them. Germline CDR1 reads MGHRA; CDR2 reads YSYEKL. This CDR3 spans 17 amino acids.

This clone was seen a handful of times. The chain carries TRBV30 and TRBJ1-2; D is undetermined. The germline V gene has CDR1 GTSNPN and CDR2 SVGIG (reference sequence). CDR3 length: 11 amino acids. V lost 3 bases, J lost 6 bases, and 8 bases lay in between. The CDR3 is CAWSDRDGYTF. In DNA form, the CDR3 reads TGTGCCTGGAGCGACCGTGATGGCTACACCTTC.